These 20 T cell receptor beta chains were all obtained from the same sample, sequenced in a study of identical twins. TCRdb ran MiXCR on the 5' RACE reads and lists one entry per CDR3 protein. This table holds 450,000 or so distinct CDR3 sequences, around an eighth found once. The sample was also reused in another study, on yellow fever vaccine responses in identical twins.

Sequencing was performed on CD4+ T cells sorted from blood. The receptors derive from a woman between 18 and 30 years old in good health.

This chain links TRBV7-2 with TRBJ2-1; D is unclear. Between the trimmed V and J ends, which lost 3 bases and 10 bases, there was a span of 10 bases. Germline CDR1 and CDR2: SGHTA and FQGNSA. The CDR3 is 12 residues long. The CDR3 DNA sequence: TGTGCCAGCAGCTTTAACTCTAGGGAGCAGTTCTTC. Encoded protein: CASSFNSREQFF. The variable domain in full, with the rest retrieved from reference TRBV7-2 and TRBJ2-1, is GAGVSQSPSNKVTEKGKDVELRCDPISGHTALYWYRQSLGQGLEFLIYFQGNSAPDKSGLPSDRFSAERTGGSVSTLTIQRTQQEDSAVYLCASSFNSREQFFGPGTRLTVL.

The rearrangement joins TRBV20-1 to TRBJ2-1; 14 nucleotides agree with TRBD2. The J segment lost 3 bases and the V segment lost 3 bases, leaving 4 bases of the junction unmatched. Germline CDR1 reads DFQATT; CDR2 reads SNEGSKA (reference sequence). The CDR3 covers 16 residues. This CDR3 reads CSARMTSGRDYNEQFF. The CDR3 DNA is TGCAGTGCTAGGATGACTAGCGGGAGGGACTACAATGAGCAGTTCTTC.

This clonotype was picked up many times. The V call is TRBV4-3, the J call TRBJ2-1, with D tentatively TRBD2 (5 bases). The CDR3 totals 15 residues. Trimming shortened V by 0 bases and J by 4 bases, and 10 bases separated the two germline ends. Germline CDR1 and CDR2: LGHNA and YSLEER. CDR3 protein: CASSQDRREYNEQFF. The CDR3 DNA follows: TGCGCCAGCAGCCAAGATAGACGGGAATACAATGAGCAGTTCTTC.

This chain joins TRBV12-3 or TRBV12-4 and TRBJ2-5; 15 bases agree with TRBD2. The V and J ends lost 5 bases and 5 bases, in that order; junction bases with no gene match: 9. The CDR3 covers 17 residues. CDR3 sequence (DNA): TGTGCCAGCAGTCCCCCGGGACTAGCGGGAGGTTGGGAGACCCAGTACTTC. This sequence encodes CASSPPGLAGGWETQYF.

This clonotype has more than one count but fewer than ten. This chain uses TRBV6-2 or TRBV6-3 with TRBJ2-1, with TRBD2 identical over 11 bases. The junction had 11 bases not matched to a gene; V was cut back by 4 bases and J by 0 bases. This CDR3 has 19 residues. Germline lookup yields CDR1 MNHEY and CDR2 SVGEGT. The CDR3 spells CASSFSGTSGFGSYNEQFF. For the CDR3, the DNA is TGTGCCAGCAGTTTCTCCGGGACTAGCGGATTCGGCTCCTACAATGAGCAGTTCTTC.

This clonotype has ten or more counts. J is TRBJ2-7 and V is TRBV7-9, with 9 bases identical to TRBD1. Germline assignment: CDR1 SEHNR and CDR2 FQNEAQ (reference sequence). J lost 4 bases, V lost 3 bases, and 10 bases had no gene match. CDR3 length equals 16 residues. The CDR3 nucleotides are TGTGCCAGCAGCTTGGGTAGTGACAGGGGGTCTTACGAGCAGTACTTC. Translating gives CASSLGSDRGSYEQYF.

J is TRBJ2-1 and V is TRBV28; possible D gene TRBD2, 6 bases. The CDR3 runs to 13 residues. From germline, CDR1 is MDHEN and CDR2 SYDVKM. Trimming took off 8 bases at V and 2 bases at J, with 10 bases between the two ends. CDR3 sequence reads: CASYGTPYNEQFF. CDR3 sequence (DNA): TGTGCCAGCTATGGGACTCCCTACAATGAGCAGTTCTTC.

The chain recombines TRBV12-3 or TRBV12-4 with TRBJ2-3; 8 bases fit TRBD1. V lost 5 bases to trimming and J lost 2 bases; unmatched junction nucleotides: 6. CDR3 length: 15 residues. CDR3 bases: TGTGCCAGCAGTAGCGGACAGGGAAACACAGATACGCAGTATTTT. Protein product: CASSSGQGNTDTQYF.

This clonotype was counted only a few times. The V call is TRBV3-1, the J call TRBJ1-1; 8 nucleotides agree with TRBD1. Germline CDR1 and CDR2: LGHDT and YNNKEL (reference sequence). With 1 base clipped from V and 5 bases from J, the junction kept 3 bases outside the gene matches. This CDR3 comprises 14 residues. The CDR3 spells CASSQGTGRTEAFF. CDR3 in DNA: TGTGCCAGCAGCCAAGGGACAGGGAGAACTGAAGCTTTCTTT.

Concerning this clonotype itself: A much larger clone differs by one base, so this may be a read error. V and J are TRBV7-2 and TRBJ1-3; a weak D match, TRBD1 (6 bases). The CDR3 totals 14 residues. Germline CDR1 reads SGHTA; CDR2 reads FQGNSA. V was shortened by 4 bases and J by 7 bases, with 14 bases between the two germline ends. CDR3 DNA: TGTGCCAGCAGCTCCCGGGACATGGTGAACACCATATATTTT. Encoded protein: CASSSRDMVNTIYF.

CDR3 nucleotides: TGTGCCAGCAGTCTCCTAGCGGGAGGGGAGCAGTACTTC. Protein product: CASSLLAGGEQYF. This sequence joins TRBV6-1 and TRBJ2-7; 12 bases agree with TRBD2. CDR3 length: 13 amino acids. CDR1 is MNHNS and CDR2 is SASEGT in the germline V gene. Losses at the gene ends were 5 bases for V and 7 bases for J; bases not matched to a gene: 3.

There are many counts of this clonotype. The chain is built from TRBV12-3 or TRBV12-4 and TRBJ2-2; possibly TRBD1 or TRBD2 for D (5 bases each). This CDR3 has 13 residues. The DNA for the CDR3 is TGTGCTACTCTCCAGGGCGGGACCGGGGAGCTGTTTTTT. Its protein product is CATLQGGTGELFF.

This clonotype turned up a few times. This chain connects TRBV6-1 to TRBJ2-7; 7 bases agree with TRBD1. Germline V CDR1 and CDR2: MNHNS, SASEGT. This CDR3 is built from 14 residues. Unmatched junction bases numbered 6, after V lost 6 bases and J lost 1 base. Here the CDR3 DNA reads TGTGCCAGCAGGTTGACAGGGTCGTCCTACGAGCAGTACTTC. Protein product: CASRLTGSSYEQYF.

The chain employs TRBV12-3 or TRBV12-4 and TRBJ1-5; no clear D gene. Trimming pared 8 bases from V and 5 bases from J, leaving 16 bases between. This CDR3 is 14 amino acids long. The CDR3 sequence is CASRSSGGHQPQHF. In DNA form, the CDR3 reads TGTGCCAGCCGCTCATCCGGTGGGCATCAGCCCCAGCATTTT.

This clonotype appeared many times. V and J are TRBV5-1 and TRBJ1-1; D is undetermined. Trimming pared 0 bases from V and 5 bases from J, leaving 14 bases between. The CDR3 loop spans 15 amino acids. Germline lookup yields CDR1 SGHRS and CDR2 YFSETQ. CDR3 region: CASSLDRSEGTEAFF. The DNA of the CDR3 is TGCGCCAGCAGCTTGGATCGGTCGGAAGGGACTGAAGCTTTCTTT.

This clonotype appeared a few times. In DNA form, the CDR3 reads TGCGCCAGCAGCTTTACTGGGGTAGCGGGAGATACGCAGTATTTT. Translation: CASSFTGVAGDTQYF. The genes are TRBV5-1 and TRBJ2-3, with TRBD2 identical over 7 bases. CDR1 SGHRS and CDR2 YFSETQ come from the germline V gene. J gave up 5 bases and V 2 bases, and 8 bases lay outside the gene matches. The CDR3 is 15 residues long. Based on the CDR3 plus reference TRBV5-1 and TRBJ2-3, the full variable domain is KAGVTQTPRYLIKTRGQQVTLSCSPISGHRSVSWYQQTPGQGLQFLFEYFSETQRNKGNFPGRFSGRQFSNSRSEMNVSTLELGDSALYLCASSFTGVAGDTQYFGPGTRLTVL.

V and J are TRBV7-2 and TRBJ2-5, with 10 bases fitting TRBD2. The CDR3 has 16 amino acids. The V gene's germline CDR1 is SGHTA and CDR2 FQGNSA. J gave up 1 base and V 5 bases, and 7 bases lay outside the gene matches. The CDR3 loop reads CASSTPSGGPQETQYF. CDR3 bases: TGTGCCAGCAGCACCCCTAGCGGGGGACCCCAAGAGACCCAGTACTTC.

This sequence joins TRBV15 and TRBJ2-6; no clear D gene. This CDR3 is 15 amino acids long. The ends were cut back, 1 base at V and 4 bases at J, with 8 bases in the middle. Looked up from germline, CDR1 is LNHNV and CDR2 is YYDKDF (reference sequence). The CDR3 DNA is TGTGCCACCAGCAGAGGGGCTACCGGGGCCAACGTCCTGACTTTC. It encodes CATSRGATGANVLTF.

At least ten counts were recorded for this clonotype. The rearrangement uses TRBV4-2 and TRBJ2-7, with 14 nucleotides matching TRBD2. The CDR3 has 16 amino acids. The germline gives CDR1 LGHNA, CDR2 YNFKEQ. The J segment lost 6 bases and the V segment lost 5 bases, leaving 9 bases of the junction unmatched. The CDR3 is CASSIRLAGGPTEQYF. CDR3 nucleotide sequence: TGTGCCAGCAGCATTCGACTAGCGGGAGGGCCGACCGAGCAGTACTTC.

This sequence joins TRBV11-2 and TRBJ2-5, with a weak D call TRBD2 (5 bases). Germline loops: CDR1 SGHAT, CDR2 FQNNGV. With 5 bases removed from V and 5 bases from J, the gap between germline ends came to 24 bases. The CDR3 totals 17 residues. CDR3 sequence: CASSRGSGGGYMETQYF. The CDR3 DNA reads as TGTGCCAGCAGCCGAGGGAGTGGAGGTGGTTATATGGAGACCCAGTACTTC. The entire variable domain, with the rest obtained from reference TRBV11-2 and TRBJ2-5, is as follows: EAGVAQSPRYKIIEKRQSVAFWCNPISGHATLYWYQQILGQGPKLLIQFQNNGVVDDSQLPKDRFSAERLKGVDSTLKIQPAKLEDSAVYLCASSRGSGGGYMETQYFGPGTRLLVL.